These 3 T cell receptor beta chains originate from one sample sequenced in a study of cytomegalovirus exposure and HLA in healthy donors. Primers: 60 Vbeta forward and 13 Jbeta reverse. Only in-frame clones appear in the TCRdb table, and some are missing; sequencing was by immunoSEQ multiplex PCR. The profile covers roughly 110,000 clones, with around three quarters appearing a single time and roughly 8% taken by the ten largest. The specimen sequenced was PBMCs. These receptors were taken from a man aged 25 to 40 in good health and CMV-seronegative.

This chain connects TRBV19 to TRBJ1-2; 9 positions agree with TRBD1. CDR1 is LNHDA, CDR2 SQIVND, per germline (reference sequence). J lost 6 bases, V lost 8 bases, and 16 bases had no gene match. The CDR3 totals 16 residues. The CDR3 reads CASSRGRDRETDGYTF. CDR3 sequence (DNA): TGTGCCAGTTCGCGGGGGCGGGACAGGGAAACTGATGGCTACACCTTC.

This clone was observed a few times. V gene TRBV7-9 combines with J gene TRBJ2-7, with 7 nucleotides matching TRBD2. Trimming took 0 bases from V and 5 from J; bases not matched to a gene: 13. The CDR3 totals 17 residues. The germline V gene encodes CDR1 SEHNR and CDR2 FQNEAQ (reference sequence). The CDR3 protein is CASSLAGSGGSVNEQYF. CDR3 bases: TGTGCCAGCAGCTTAGCGGGGTCGGGGGGTTCGGTAAACGAGCAGTACTTC.

This clone was seen only once. This chain connects TRBV12-5 to TRBJ2-4; no clear D. Germline V gene lookup returns CDR1 LGHNT and CDR2 FRNRAP. V lost 4 bases and J lost 7, with 11 bases in between. CDR3 length: 13 residues. The CDR3 DNA follows: TGTGCTAGTGGTTCAGGTCAGTGGAACATTCAGTACTTC. Translated, it gives CASGSGQWNIQYF.